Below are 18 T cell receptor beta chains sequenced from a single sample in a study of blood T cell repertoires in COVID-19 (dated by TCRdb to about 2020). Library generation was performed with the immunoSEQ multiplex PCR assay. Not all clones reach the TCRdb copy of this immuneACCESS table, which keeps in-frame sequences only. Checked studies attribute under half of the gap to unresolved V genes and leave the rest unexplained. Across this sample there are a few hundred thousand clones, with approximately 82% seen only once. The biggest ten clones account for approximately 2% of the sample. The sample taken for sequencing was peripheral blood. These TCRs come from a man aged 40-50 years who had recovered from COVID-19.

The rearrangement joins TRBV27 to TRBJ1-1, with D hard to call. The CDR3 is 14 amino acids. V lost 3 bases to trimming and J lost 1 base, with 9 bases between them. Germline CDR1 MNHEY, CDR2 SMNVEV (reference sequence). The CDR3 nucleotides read TGTGCCAGCAGTTTCTTCCCGGGGAACACTGAAGCTTTCTTT. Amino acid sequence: CASSFFPGNTEAFF.

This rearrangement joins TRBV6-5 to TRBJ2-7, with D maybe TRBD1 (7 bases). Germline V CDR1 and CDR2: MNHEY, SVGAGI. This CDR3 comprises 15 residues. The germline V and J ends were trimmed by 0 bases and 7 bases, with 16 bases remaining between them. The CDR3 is CASSYSTARGREQYF. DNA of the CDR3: TGTGCCAGCAGTTACTCCACGGCCAGGGGGAGGGAGCAGTACTTC.

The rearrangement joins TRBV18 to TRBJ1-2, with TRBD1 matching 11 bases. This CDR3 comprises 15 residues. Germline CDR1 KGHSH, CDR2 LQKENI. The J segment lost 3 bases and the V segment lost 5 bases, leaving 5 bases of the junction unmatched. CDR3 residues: CASSTGQGAYYGYTF. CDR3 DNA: TGTGCCAGCTCAACAGGACAGGGGGCTTACTATGGCTACACCTTC.

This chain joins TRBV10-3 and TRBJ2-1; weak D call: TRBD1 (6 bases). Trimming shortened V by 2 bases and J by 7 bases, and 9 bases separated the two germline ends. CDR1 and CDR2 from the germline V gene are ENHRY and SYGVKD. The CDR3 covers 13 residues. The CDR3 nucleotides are TGTGCCATCAGTGAGATTAGGGGGAATGAGCAGTTCTTC. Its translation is CAISEIRGNEQFF.

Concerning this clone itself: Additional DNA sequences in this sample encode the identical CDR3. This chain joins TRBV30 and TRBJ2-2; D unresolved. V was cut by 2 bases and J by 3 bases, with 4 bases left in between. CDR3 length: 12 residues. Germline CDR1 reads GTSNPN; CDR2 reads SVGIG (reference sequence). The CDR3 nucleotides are TGTGCCTGGAGTCGGGACACCGGGGAGCTGTTTTTT. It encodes CAWSRDTGELFF.

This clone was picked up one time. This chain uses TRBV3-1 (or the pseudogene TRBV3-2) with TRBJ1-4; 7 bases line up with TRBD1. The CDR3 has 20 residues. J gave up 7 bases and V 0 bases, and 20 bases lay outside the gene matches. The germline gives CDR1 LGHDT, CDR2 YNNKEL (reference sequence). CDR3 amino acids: CASSQDLNPTEGALVEKLFF. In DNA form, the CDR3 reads TGTGCCAGCAGCCAAGATCTAAACCCGACGGAGGGGGCGCTGGTTGAAAAACTGTTTTTT.

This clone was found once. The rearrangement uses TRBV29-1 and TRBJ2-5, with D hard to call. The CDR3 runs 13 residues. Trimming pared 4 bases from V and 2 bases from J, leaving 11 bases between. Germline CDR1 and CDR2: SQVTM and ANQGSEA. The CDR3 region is CSVAPASQETQYF. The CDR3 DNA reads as TGCAGCGTTGCACCCGCGAGTCAAGAGACCCAGTACTTC. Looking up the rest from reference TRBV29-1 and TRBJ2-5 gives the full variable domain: SAVISQKPSRDICQRGTSLTIQCQVDSQVTMMFWYRQQPGQSLTLIATANQGSEATYESGFVIDKFPISRPNLTFSTLTVSNMSPEDSSIYLCSVAPASQETQYFGPGTRLLVL.

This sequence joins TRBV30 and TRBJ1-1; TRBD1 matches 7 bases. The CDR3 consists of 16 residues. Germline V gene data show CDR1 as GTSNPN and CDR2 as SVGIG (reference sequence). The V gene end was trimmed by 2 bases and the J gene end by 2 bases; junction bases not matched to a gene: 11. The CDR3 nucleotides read TGTGCCTGGAGTCCCCCCAAACCAGGGGGTAACACTGAAGCTTTCTTT. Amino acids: CAWSPPKPGGNTEAFF.

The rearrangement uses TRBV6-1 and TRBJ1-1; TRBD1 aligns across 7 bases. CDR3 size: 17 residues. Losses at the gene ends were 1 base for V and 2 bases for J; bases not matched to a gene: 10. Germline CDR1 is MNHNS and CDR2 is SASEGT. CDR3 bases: TGTGCCAGCAGTGAAGAAACAGGGGCGTTTATCAACACTGAAGCTTTCTTT. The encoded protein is CASSEETGAFINTEAFF.

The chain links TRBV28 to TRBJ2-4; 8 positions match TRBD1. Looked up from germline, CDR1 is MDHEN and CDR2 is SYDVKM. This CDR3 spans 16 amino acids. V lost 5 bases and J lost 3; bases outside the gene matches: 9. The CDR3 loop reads CASSPRTGTGKNIQYF. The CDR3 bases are TGTGCCAGCAGTCCCCGGACAGGGACGGGCAAAAACATTCAGTACTTC.

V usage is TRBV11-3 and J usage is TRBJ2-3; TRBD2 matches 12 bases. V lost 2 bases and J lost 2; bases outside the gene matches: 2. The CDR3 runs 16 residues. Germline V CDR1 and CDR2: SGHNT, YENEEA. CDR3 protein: CASSLRLAGDTDTQYF. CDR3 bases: TGTGCCAGCAGCTTACGACTAGCGGGGGACACAGATACGCAGTATTTT.

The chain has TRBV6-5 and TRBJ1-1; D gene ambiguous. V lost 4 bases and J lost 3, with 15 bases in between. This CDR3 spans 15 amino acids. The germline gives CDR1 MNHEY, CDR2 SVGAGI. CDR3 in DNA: TGTGCCAGCAGTTGGGTGGGGAGTATGGACACTGAAGCTTTCTTT. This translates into CASSWVGSMDTEAFF.

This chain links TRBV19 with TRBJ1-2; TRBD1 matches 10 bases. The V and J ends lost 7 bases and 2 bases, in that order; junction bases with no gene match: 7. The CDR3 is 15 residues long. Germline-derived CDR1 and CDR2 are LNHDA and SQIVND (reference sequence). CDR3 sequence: CASNSRTGGNYGYTF. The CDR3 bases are TGTGCCAGTAACTCCCGGACAGGGGGAAACTATGGCTACACCTTC.

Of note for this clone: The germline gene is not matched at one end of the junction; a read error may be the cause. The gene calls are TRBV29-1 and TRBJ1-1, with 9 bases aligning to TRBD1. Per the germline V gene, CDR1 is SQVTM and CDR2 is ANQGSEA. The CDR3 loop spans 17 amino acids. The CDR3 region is CSVEASLWDRVNTETFF. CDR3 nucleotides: TGCAGCGTTGAAGCCTCCTTGTGGGACAGGGTGAACACTGAAACTTTCTTT.

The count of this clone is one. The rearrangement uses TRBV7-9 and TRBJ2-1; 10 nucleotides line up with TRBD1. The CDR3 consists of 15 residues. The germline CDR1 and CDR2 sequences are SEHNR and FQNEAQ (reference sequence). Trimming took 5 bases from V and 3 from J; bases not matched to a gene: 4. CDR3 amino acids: CASSLGTGVYNEQFF. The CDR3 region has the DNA TGTGCCAGCAGCCTGGGGACAGGGGTCTACAATGAGCAGTTCTTC.

In nucleotides, the CDR3 is TGTGCCAGCAGCTCTCGACTAGCGGGGGGCTGGGAGACCCAGTACTTC. Translating it yields CASSSRLAGGWETQYF. This chain joins TRBV7-2 and TRBJ2-5; 13 positions agree with TRBD2. Germline V gene lookup returns CDR1 SGHTA and CDR2 FQGNSA. The V gene end was trimmed by 4 bases and the J gene end by 5 bases; junction bases not matched to a gene: 7. This CDR3 has 16 amino acids. The full variable domain, completed using reference TRBV7-2 and TRBJ2-5, is GAGVSQSPSNKVTEKGKDVELRCDPISGHTALYWYRQSLGQGLEFLIYFQGNSAPDKSGLPSDRFSAERTGGSVSTLTIQRTQQEDSAVYLCASSSRLAGGWETQYFGPGTRLLVL.

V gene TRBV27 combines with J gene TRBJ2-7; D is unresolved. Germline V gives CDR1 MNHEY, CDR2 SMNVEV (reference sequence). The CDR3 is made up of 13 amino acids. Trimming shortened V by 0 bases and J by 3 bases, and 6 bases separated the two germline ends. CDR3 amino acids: CASSLSNGYEQYF. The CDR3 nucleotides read TGTGCCAGCAGTTTATCGAACGGCTACGAGCAGTACTTC.

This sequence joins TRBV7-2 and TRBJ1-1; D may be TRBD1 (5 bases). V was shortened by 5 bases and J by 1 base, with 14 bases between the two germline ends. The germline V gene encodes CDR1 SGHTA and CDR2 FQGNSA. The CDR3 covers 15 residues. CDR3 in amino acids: CASSPVQARNTEAFF. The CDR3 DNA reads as TGTGCCAGCAGCCCCGTACAGGCGCGGAACACTGAAGCTTTCTTT.